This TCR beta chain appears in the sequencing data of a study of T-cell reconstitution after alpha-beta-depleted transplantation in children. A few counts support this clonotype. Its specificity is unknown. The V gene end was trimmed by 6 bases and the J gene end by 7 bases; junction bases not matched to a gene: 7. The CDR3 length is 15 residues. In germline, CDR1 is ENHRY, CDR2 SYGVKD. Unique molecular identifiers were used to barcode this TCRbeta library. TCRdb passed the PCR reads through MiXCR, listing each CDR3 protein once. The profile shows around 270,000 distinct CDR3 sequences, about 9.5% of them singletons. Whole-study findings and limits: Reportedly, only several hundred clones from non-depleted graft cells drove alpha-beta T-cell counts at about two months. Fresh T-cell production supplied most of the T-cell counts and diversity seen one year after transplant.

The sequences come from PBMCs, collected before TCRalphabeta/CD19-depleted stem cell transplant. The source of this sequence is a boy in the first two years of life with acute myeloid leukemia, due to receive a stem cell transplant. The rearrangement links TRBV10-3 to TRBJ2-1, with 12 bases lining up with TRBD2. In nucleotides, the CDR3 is TGTGCCATCAGGGCGACTAGCGGGAGAGCAAATGAGCAGTTCTTC. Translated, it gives CAIRATSGRANEQFF.